This T cell receptor beta chain was sequenced for a study of OX40 agonist ivuxolimab in advanced cancers. TCRdb's copy holds only in-frame clones and misses some; the assay was immunoSEQ multiplex PCR. The table shows approximately 41,000 clones, with 70% to 90% occurring only once. The CDR3 loop spans 16 amino acids. The V gene's germline CDR1 is SGHVS and CDR2 FNYEAQ. V was clipped by 4 bases and J by 0 bases; unmatched bases: 9. The V call is TRBV7-6, the J call TRBJ2-7; 7 nucleotides agree with TRBD1. The specimen comprised CD4+ or CD8+ T cells sorted from blood, sampled in a trial of the OX40 agonist ivuxolimab. This TCR came from an adult with an advanced solid tumor such as melanoma, head and neck, liver or kidney cancer. CDR3 in DNA: TGTGCCAGCAGCTCCTCTGGACAGGCTAGCTCCTACGAGCAGTACTTC. Encoded protein: CASSSSGQASSYEQYF. Full variable domain (rest looked up from reference TRBV7-6 and TRBJ2-7): GAGVSQSPRYKVTKRGQDVALRCDPISGHVSLYWYRQALGQGPEFLTYFNYEAQQDKSGLPNDRFSAERPEGSISTLTIQRTEQRDSAMYRCASSSSGQASSYEQYFGPGTRLTVT.